The clone carrying this T cell receptor (beta chain) appeared a few times. Its antigen is unknown. CDR3 length: 14 amino acids. CDR1 is LNHNV, CDR2 YYDKDF, per germline (reference sequence). V was shortened by 5 bases and J by 8 bases, with 16 bases between the two germline ends. Primed by a sample-barcoded 5' primer and a J-beta primer mix, a second PCR proceeded for about 7 to 11 cycles. TCRdb recomputed calls from the 5' RACE reads with MiXCR, one row per CDR3 protein. This sample carries about 780,000 distinct CDR3 sequences, around a quarter of them seen once, and the ten largest clones take 2.5% to 3.5%. The entry originates in a study of blood T cells in healthy people across ages. General study results and limits: Unsorted PBMC input precluded a conclusive naive versus antigen-experienced comparison.

These data were also filed under a second study, of T cells of mothers and their children.

The sequence came from a boy between 10 and 17 years old in good health. The rearrangement links TRBV15 to TRBJ2-4; perhaps TRBD1 as D (7 bases). Sequences were obtained from blood. The CDR3 nucleotides read TGTGCCACCAGCCCAGGGGGGTCTTCGGACATTCAGTACTTC. Translated, it gives CATSPGGSSDIQYF.